This T cell receptor beta chain appears in the sequencing data of a study of shared clonotypes between healthy human individuals. The wider study: Used for every donor were three CD4 naive, three CD4 memory, two CD8 naive and one CD8 memory plate.

The V gene's germline CDR1 is SGHNT and CDR2 YYREEE (reference sequence). This CDR3 contains 15 residues. The ends lost 2 bases at V and 7 bases at J; junction bases unmatched: 4. Only in-frame clones appear in the TCRdb table, and some are missing; sequencing was by immunoSEQ multiplex PCR. Here the sample spans some 2 million clones, roughly 94% being singletons. Sequencing was carried out using naive CD4+ T cells sorted from blood. Regarding subset: CD45RA+ positively selected. This TCR derives from a man aged 18 to 30 in good health. The chain is built from TRBV5-4 and TRBJ1-6; 9 positions match TRBD1. The CDR3 sequence: CASSLKGQGNSPLHF. In nucleotides, the CDR3 is TGTGCCAGCAGCTTAAAGGGACAGGGAAATTCACCCCTCCACTTT. Combining the CDR3 with reference TRBV5-4 and TRBJ1-6 gives the whole variable domain ETGVTQSPTHLIKTRGQQVTLRCSSQSGHNTVSWYQQALGQGPQFIFQYYREEENGRGNFPPRFSGLQFPNYSSELNVNALELDDSALYLCASSLKGQGNSPLHFGNGTRLTVT.